Listed here are 16 T cell receptor beta chains from one sample, sequenced in a study of CD8+ T cells in alopecia areata. Sample treatment: oral pan-JAK inhibitor, 5-10 mg twice daily. cDNA reverse transcribed from extracted RNA served as the sequencing template. The repertoire was sequenced with immunoSEQ multiplex PCR; TCRdb's copy has only in-frame clones and lacks some. The sample includes under 150,000 clones, 55% to 60% of them seen just once. The sample was CD4+ T cells sorted from blood, taken at week 24, from a patient treated with tofacitinib. All receptors derive from a human donor with alopecia areata.

The chain employs TRBV30 and TRBJ2-7; tentative D call: TRBD2 (6 bases). The CDR3 has 14 amino acids. V was clipped by 0 bases and J by 5 bases, with 14 bases between them. CDR1 GTSNPN and CDR2 SVGIG come from the germline V gene (reference sequence). The CDR3 bases are TGTGCCTGGAGTGTAGGCGGGGCCGGCCACGAGCAGTACTTC. Protein product: CAWSVGGAGHEQYF.

The J gene is TRBJ1-5, the V gene TRBV2; no clear D. Germline CDR1 SNHLY, CDR2 FYNNEI. The CDR3 length is 13 residues. V shed 6 bases and J shed 5 bases, with 11 bases lying between them. CDR3 sequence reads: CASRAGRYQPQHF. CDR3 nucleotides: TGTGCCAGCAGAGCCGGGAGATATCAGCCCCAGCATTTT.

This clone was seen a few times. The genes are TRBV18 and TRBJ1-1; D gene uncertain. Germline-derived CDR1 and CDR2 are KGHSH and LQKENI. V lost 2 bases and J 4 bases, leaving 14 bases between the germline ends. There are 15 residues in the CDR3. CDR3 DNA sequence: TGTGCCAGCTCACCAAACAGTGGGGTAGGCACTGAAGCTTTCTTT. It translates to CASSPNSGVGTEAFF.

This clone was detected once. The chain joins TRBV7-9 to TRBJ2-1; TRBD1 matches at 10 bases. Germline CDR1 reads SEHNR; CDR2 reads FQNEAQ (reference sequence). The CDR3 is 15 amino acids. V shed 5 bases and J 4 bases; nucleotides not matched to a gene: 5. CDR3 residues: CASSRRTGGYNEQFF. The CDR3 DNA follows: TGTGCCAGCAGCCGGAGGACAGGGGGATACAATGAGCAGTTCTTC.

This clone was observed a single time. This chain uses TRBV30 with TRBJ1-3, with a weak D call TRBD1 (6 bases). The CDR3 consists of 15 residues. V lost 2 bases, J lost 0 bases, and 11 bases lay in between. Germline CDR1 and CDR2: GTSNPN and SVGIG (reference sequence). CDR3 nucleotide sequence: TGTGCCTGGAGTTACGGACAGCACTCTGGAAACACCATATATTTT. Amino acids: CAWSYGQHSGNTIYF.

This clone occurred a few times. This chain uses TRBV7-9 with TRBJ1-5; no definite D call. The CDR3 is 12 amino acids. Germline CDR1 and CDR2: SEHNR and FQNEAQ (reference sequence). Trimming cost V 6 bases and J 2 bases, with 5 bases left between them. CDR3 amino acids: CASSTGNQPQHF. The CDR3 nucleotides read TGTGCCAGCAGTACCGGCAATCAGCCCCAGCATTTT. The full variable domain, in which reference TRBV7-9 and TRBJ1-5 provide the parts outside the CDR3, is DTGVSQNPRHKITKRGQNVTFRCDPISEHNRLYWYRQTLGQGPEFLTYFQNEAQLEKSRLLSDRFSAERPKGSFSTLEIQRTEQGDSAMYLCASSTGNQPQHFGDGTRLSIL.

The gene calls are TRBV5-6 and TRBJ2-4, with a possible D match to TRBD2 (7 bases). CDR3 length: 19 amino acids. V lost 4 bases and J lost 1, with 24 bases in between. Germline CDR1 SGHDT, CDR2 YYEEEE. The CDR3 coding sequence is TGTGCCAGCAGCCCCTACAGGGAGGGAGTGCGGGGGGCCAAAAACATTCAGTACTTC. Residues: CASSPYREGVRGAKNIQYF. Full variable domain (remainder filled in from reference TRBV5-6 and TRBJ2-4): DAGVTQSPTHLIKTRGQQVTLRCSPKSGHDTVSWYQQALGQGPQFIFQYYEEEERQRGNFPDRFSGHQFPNYSSELNVNALLLGDSALYLCASSPYREGVRGAKNIQYFGAGTRLSVL.

This clone was found a few times. J is TRBJ2-2 and V is TRBV6-6; D is possibly TRBD2 (6 bases). The CDR3 is 15 amino acids. V was trimmed by 7 bases and J by 4 bases, leaving 16 bases between them. In germline, CDR1 is MNHNY, CDR2 SVGAGI (reference sequence). CDR3 nucleotide sequence: TGTGCCAGCAATGACCCGGGACTCATCACCGGGGAGCTGTTTTTT. Its translation: CASNDPGLITGELFF.

V gene TRBV7-2 combines with J gene TRBJ1-2; D unclear. The germline V and J ends were trimmed by 2 bases and 1 base, with 11 bases remaining between them. The length of the CDR3 is 15 residues. CDR1 is SGHTA and CDR2 is FQGNSA in the germline V gene. The CDR3 coding sequence is TGTGCCAGCAGCTTAATGGACGGACTTAACTATGGCTACACCTTC. As protein: CASSLMDGLNYGYTF. Complete variable domain (other parts from reference TRBV7-2 and TRBJ1-2): GAGVSQSPSNKVTEKGKDVELRCDPISGHTALYWYRQSLGQGLEFLIYFQGNSAPDKSGLPSDRFSAERTGGSVSTLTIQRTQQEDSAVYLCASSLMDGLNYGYTFGSGTRLTVV.

The rearrangement uses TRBV30 and TRBJ1-1; D not certain. Germline-derived CDR1 and CDR2 are GTSNPN and SVGIG (reference sequence). Between the trimmed V and J ends, which lost 0 bases and 10 bases, there was a span of 12 bases. The CDR3 extends over 12 amino acids. CDR3 residues: CAWSVGVSRAFF. CDR3 nucleotide sequence: TGTGCCTGGAGTGTCGGAGTCTCGCGAGCTTTCTTT.

V is TRBV29-1 and J is TRBJ2-5; unclear D gene. The CDR3 length is 13 residues. V lost 4 bases to trimming and J lost 4 bases, with 13 bases between them. Germline-derived CDR1 and CDR2 are SQVTM and ANQGSEA. CDR3 in amino acids: CSVAPPPGETQYF. The CDR3 DNA sequence: TGCAGCGTTGCCCCCCCTCCAGGAGAGACCCAGTACTTC.

This chain uses TRBV7-3 with TRBJ1-6; 9 bases agree with TRBD1. Germline-derived CDR1 and CDR2 are SGHTA and FQGTGA. Losses at the gene ends were 1 base for V and 7 bases for J; bases not matched to a gene: 2. CDR3 length equals 15 residues. CDR3 sequence (DNA): TGTGCCAGCAGCTTAATGGGACAGGGAAATTCACCCCTCCACTTT. It translates to CASSLMGQGNSPLHF.

The chain recombines TRBV30 with TRBJ1-1, with D perhaps TRBD1 (5 bases). Germline loops: CDR1 GTSNPN, CDR2 SVGIG (reference sequence). Trimming pared 1 base from V and 5 bases from J, leaving 11 bases between. The CDR3 is made up of 13 amino acids. The CDR3 region is CAWSDQGPTEAFF. CDR3 DNA: TGTGCCTGGAGTGATCAGGGACCAACTGAAGCTTTCTTT.

This chain uses TRBV4-2 with TRBJ2-1, with D unclear. Germline CDR1 and CDR2: LGHNA and YNFKEQ. The V end lost 5 bases, the J end lost 5 bases, and 16 bases lay between the germline ends. The CDR3 spans 15 residues. CDR3: CASSGNSGAHNEQFF. The CDR3 region has the DNA TGTGCCAGCAGCGGCAACTCGGGTGCCCACAATGAGCAGTTCTTC.

By share, this clone ranks as medium-sized. The J gene is TRBJ1-1, the V gene TRBV19; no firm D call. CDR1 is LNHDA and CDR2 is SQIVND in the germline V gene (reference sequence). V was cut by 8 bases and J by 1 base, with 8 bases left in between. CDR3 length equals 12 residues. As DNA, the CDR3 is TGTGCCAGTGGGGAAAGGAACACTGAAGCTTTCTTT. It translates to CASGERNTEAFF.

The chain carries TRBV5-4 and TRBJ2-1, with no clear D. Germline-derived CDR1 and CDR2 are SGHNT and YYREEE (reference sequence). Trimming left V 0 bases short and J 4 bases short, with 14 bases between. The CDR3 covers 16 residues. CDR3 sequence (DNA): TGTGCCAGCAGCTTGGGTCCGGCCCTAGGGTACAATGAGCAGTTCTTC. This codes for CASSLGPALGYNEQFF.